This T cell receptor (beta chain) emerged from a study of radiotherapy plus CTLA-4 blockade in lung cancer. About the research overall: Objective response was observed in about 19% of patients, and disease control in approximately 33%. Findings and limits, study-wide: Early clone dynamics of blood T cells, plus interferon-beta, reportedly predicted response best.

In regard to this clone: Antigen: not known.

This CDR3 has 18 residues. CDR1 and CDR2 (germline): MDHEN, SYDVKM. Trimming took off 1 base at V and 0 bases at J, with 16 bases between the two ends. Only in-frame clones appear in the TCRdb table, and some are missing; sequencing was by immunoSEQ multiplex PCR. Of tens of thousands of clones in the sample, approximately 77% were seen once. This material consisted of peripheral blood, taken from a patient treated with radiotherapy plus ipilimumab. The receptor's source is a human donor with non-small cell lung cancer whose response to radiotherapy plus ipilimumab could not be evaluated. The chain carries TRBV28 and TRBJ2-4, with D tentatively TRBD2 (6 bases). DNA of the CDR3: TGTGCCAGCAGTTTATCTGGACTATCCCCCCTAGCCAAAAACATTCAGTACTTC. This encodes CASSLSGLSPLAKNIQYF.